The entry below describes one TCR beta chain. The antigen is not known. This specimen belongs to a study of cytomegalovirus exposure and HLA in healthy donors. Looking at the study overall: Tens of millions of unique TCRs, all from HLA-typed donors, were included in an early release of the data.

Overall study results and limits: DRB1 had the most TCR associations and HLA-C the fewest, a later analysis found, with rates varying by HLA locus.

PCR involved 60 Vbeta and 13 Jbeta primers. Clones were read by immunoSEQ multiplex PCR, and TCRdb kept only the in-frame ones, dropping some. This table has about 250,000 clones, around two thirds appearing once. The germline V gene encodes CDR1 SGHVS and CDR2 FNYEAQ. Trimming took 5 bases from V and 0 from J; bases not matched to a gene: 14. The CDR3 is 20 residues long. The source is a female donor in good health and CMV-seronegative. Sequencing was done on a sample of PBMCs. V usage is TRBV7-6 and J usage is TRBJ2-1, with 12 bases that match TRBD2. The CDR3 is CASSTDLAGGSWNSYNEQFF. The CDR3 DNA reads TGTGCCAGCAGCACCGACCTAGCGGGAGGGTCCTGGAACTCCTACAATGAGCAGTTCTTC.